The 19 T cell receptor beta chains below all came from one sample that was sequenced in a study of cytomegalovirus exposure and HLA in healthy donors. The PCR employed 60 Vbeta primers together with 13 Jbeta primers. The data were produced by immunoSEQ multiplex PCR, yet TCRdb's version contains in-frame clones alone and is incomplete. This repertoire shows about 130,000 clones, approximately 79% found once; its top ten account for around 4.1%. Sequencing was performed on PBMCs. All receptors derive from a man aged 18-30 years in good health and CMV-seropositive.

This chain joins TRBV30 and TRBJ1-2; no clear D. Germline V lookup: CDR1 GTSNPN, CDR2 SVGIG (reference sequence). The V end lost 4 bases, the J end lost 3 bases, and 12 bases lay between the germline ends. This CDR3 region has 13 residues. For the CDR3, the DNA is TGTGCCTGGAACCGCCGTAGCTACTATGGCTACACCTTC. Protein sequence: CAWNRRSYYGYTF.

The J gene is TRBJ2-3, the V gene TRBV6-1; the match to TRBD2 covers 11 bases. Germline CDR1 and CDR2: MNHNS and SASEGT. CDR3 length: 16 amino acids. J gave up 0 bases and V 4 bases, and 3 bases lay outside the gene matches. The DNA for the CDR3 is TGTGCCAGCAGTGCCACTAGCGGGGGTAGCACAGATACGCAGTATTTT. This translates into CASSATSGGSTDTQYF.

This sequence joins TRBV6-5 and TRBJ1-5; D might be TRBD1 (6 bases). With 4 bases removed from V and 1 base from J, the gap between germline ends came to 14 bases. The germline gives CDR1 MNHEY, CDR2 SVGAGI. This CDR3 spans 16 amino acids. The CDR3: CASSSLQGSSNQPQHF. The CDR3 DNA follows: TGTGCCAGCAGTTCTCTACAGGGATCGAGCAATCAGCCCCAGCATTTT.

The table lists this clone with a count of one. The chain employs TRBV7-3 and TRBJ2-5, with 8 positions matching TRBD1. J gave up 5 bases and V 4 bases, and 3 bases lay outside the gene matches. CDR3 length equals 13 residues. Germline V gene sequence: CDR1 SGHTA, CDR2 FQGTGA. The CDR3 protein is CASSSNRGETQYF. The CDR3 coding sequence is TGTGCCAGCAGCTCAAACAGGGGGGAGACCCAGTACTTC.

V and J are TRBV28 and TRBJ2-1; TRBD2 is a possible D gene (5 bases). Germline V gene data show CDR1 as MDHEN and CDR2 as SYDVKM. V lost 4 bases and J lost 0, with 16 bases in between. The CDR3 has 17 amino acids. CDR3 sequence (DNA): TGTGCCAGCAGTTCGCCTCCCGGTCGGGACTCCTACAATGAGCAGTTCTTC. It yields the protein CASSSPPGRDSYNEQFF.

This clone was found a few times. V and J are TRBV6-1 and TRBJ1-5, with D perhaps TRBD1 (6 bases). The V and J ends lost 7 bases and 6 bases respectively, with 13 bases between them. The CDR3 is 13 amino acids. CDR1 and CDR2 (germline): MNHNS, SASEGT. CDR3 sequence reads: CASKRDMGQPQHF. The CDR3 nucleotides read TGTGCCAGCAAGCGGGACATGGGTCAGCCCCAGCATTTT.

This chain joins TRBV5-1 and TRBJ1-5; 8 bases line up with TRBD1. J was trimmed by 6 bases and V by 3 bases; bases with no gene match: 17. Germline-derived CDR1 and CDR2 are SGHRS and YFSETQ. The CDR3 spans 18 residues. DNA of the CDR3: TGCGCCAGCAGCTGGCGGCAGGGGGCGATAGGGCTGGGTCAGCCCCAGCATTTT. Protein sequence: CASSWRQGAIGLGQPQHF.

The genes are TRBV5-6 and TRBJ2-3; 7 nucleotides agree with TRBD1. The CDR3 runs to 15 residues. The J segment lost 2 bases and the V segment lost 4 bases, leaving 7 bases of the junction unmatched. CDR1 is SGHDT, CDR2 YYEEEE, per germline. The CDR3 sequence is CASSLTTGLTDTQYF. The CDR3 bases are TGTGCCAGCAGCCTCACGACAGGGCTCACAGATACGCAGTATTTT.

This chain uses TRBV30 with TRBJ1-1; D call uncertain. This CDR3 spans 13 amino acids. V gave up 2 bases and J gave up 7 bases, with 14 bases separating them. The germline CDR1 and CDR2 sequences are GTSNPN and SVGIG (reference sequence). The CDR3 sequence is CAWSRLSRGEAFF. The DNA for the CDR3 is TGTGCCTGGAGTCGCCTCTCTCGGGGTGAAGCTTTCTTT.

The CDR3 is CASSPWTGGSYEQYF. CDR3 coding DNA: TGTGCCAGCTCCCCCTGGACAGGGGGATCCTACGAGCAGTACTTC. V is TRBV18 and J is TRBJ2-7, with 10 bases that match TRBD1. V lost 6 bases to trimming and J lost 1 base; unmatched junction nucleotides: 6. CDR1 and CDR2 (germline): KGHSH, LQKENI. The CDR3 is made up of 15 amino acids.

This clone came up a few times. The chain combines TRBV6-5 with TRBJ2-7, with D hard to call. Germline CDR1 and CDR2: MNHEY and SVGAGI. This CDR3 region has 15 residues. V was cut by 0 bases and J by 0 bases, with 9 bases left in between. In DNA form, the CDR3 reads TGTGCCAGCAGTTACTCGTGGGCAAGCTCCTACGAGCAGTACTTC. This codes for CASSYSWASSYEQYF.

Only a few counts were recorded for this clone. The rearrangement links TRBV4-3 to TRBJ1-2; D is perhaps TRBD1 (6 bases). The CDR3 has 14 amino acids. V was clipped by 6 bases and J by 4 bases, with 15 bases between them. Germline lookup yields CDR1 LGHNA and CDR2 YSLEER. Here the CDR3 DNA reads TGCGCCAGCAGAGATAGATTAGGGGGCTATGGCTACACCTTC. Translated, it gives CASRDRLGGYGYTF.

The CDR3 nucleotides read TGTGCCAGCAGCTGGGGGACTTACTATGGCTACACCTTC. Its protein is CASSWGTYYGYTF. The chain recombines TRBV6-1 with TRBJ1-2; possible D gene TRBD1, 5 bases. Per germline, CDR1 MNHNS and CDR2 SASEGT. CDR3 length equals 13 residues. V lost 6 bases, J lost 3 bases, and 11 bases lay in between.

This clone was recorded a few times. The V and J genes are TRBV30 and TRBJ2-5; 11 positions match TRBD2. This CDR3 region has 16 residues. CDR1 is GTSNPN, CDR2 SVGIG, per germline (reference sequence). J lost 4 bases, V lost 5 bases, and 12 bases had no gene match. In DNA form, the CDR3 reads TGTGCCTGGCAGCCCAATAGCGGGAGGGCCAGAGAGACCCAGTACTTC. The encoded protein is CAWQPNSGRARETQYF.

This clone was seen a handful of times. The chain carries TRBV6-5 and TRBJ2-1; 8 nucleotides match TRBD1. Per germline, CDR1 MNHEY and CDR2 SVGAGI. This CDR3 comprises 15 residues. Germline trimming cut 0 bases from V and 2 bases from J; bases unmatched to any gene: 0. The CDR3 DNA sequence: TGTGCCAGCAGTTACTCGGACAGGGCCTACAATGAGCAGTTCTTC. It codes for CASSYSDRAYNEQFF.

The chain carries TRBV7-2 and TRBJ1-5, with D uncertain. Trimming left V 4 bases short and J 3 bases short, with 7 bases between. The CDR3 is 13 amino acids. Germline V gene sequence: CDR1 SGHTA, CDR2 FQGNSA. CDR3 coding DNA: TGTGCCAGCAGCTGGGCCCTCAATCAGCCCCAGCATTTT. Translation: CASSWALNQPQHF.

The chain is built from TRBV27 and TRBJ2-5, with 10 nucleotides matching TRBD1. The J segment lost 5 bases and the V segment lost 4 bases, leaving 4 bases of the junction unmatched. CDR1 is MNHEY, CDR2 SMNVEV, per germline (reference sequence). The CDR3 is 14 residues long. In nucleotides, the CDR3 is TGTGCCAGCAGTTCCCCGGGACAGGGGGAGACCCAGTACTTC. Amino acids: CASSSPGQGETQYF.

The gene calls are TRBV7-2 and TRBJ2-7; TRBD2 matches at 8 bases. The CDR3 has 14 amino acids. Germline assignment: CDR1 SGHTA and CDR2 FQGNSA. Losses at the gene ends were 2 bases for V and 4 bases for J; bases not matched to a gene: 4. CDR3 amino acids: CASSLQRGSYEQYF. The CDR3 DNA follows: TGTGCCAGCAGCTTACAGCGGGGGTCATACGAGCAGTACTTC.

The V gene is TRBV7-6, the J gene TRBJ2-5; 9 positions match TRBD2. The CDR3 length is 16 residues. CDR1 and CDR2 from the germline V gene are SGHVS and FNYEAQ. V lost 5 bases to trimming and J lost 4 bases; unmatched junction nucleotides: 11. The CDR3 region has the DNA TGTGCCAGCAGCGCTTCCGGGACTAGCTTTGGAGAGACCCAGTACTTC. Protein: CASSASGTSFGETQYF.